These 14 T cell receptor beta chains were all obtained from the same sample, sequenced in a study of STAT5B mutations in CD4+ large granular lymphocyte leukemia. The repertoire was sequenced with immunoSEQ multiplex PCR; TCRdb's copy has only in-frame clones and lacks some. Of fewer than 40,000 clones listed, around four fifths were seen once; the top ten hold about 2.5%. Sequenced: CD4+ T cells from blood buffy coats. These receptors were collected from a human donor in good health.

The chain is built from TRBV5-4 and TRBJ2-3, with 12 bases aligning to TRBD2. The CDR3 covers 16 residues. Trimming took 0 bases from V and 3 from J; bases not matched to a gene: 2. Germline-derived CDR1 and CDR2 are SGHNT and YYREEE (reference sequence). DNA for the CDR3: TGTGCCAGCAGCTTGGGACTAGCGGGGGCTACAGATACGCAGTATTTT. This encodes CASSLGLAGATDTQYF.

The chain carries TRBV18 and TRBJ1-1; D is ambiguous. Trimming removed 0 bases at V and 2 bases at J, with 7 bases between. The CDR3 has 14 amino acids. Per the germline V gene, CDR1 is KGHSH and CDR2 is LQKENI. The CDR3 is CASSPPAANTEAFF. The CDR3, as DNA: TGTGCCAGCTCACCACCGGCGGCCAACACTGAAGCTTTCTTT.

The V call is TRBV10-3, the J call TRBJ2-3; D uncertain. Germline assignment: CDR1 ENHRY and CDR2 SYGVKD. Trimming removed 0 bases from V and 2 bases from J, with 12 bases in between. This CDR3 contains 16 residues. The CDR3 DNA is TGTGCCATCAGTGAGTCGGTGGGTCTCGTCACAGATACGCAGTATTTT. Its translation is CAISESVGLVTDTQYF.

The CDR3: CASTPGNTEAFF. DNA for the CDR3: TGTGCCAGCACTCCAGGAAACACTGAAGCTTTCTTT. This rearrangement joins TRBV28 to TRBJ1-1; unclear D gene. In germline, CDR1 is MDHEN, CDR2 SYDVKM. V lost 7 bases to trimming and J lost 2 bases, with 8 bases between them. This CDR3 comprises 12 residues.

This clone has only a few counts. The rearrangement joins TRBV10-3 to TRBJ2-7; 9 bases map to TRBD1. The germline CDR1 and CDR2 sequences are ENHRY and SYGVKD. The V segment lost 9 bases and the J segment 5 bases; nucleotides outside the gene matches: 11. CDR3 length: 14 amino acids. This chain's CDR3 is CAMAPGTGNHEQYF. The CDR3 nucleotides are TGTGCCATGGCCCCCGGGACAGGGAACCACGAGCAGTACTTC.

The V and J genes are TRBV28 and TRBJ1-4; no firm D call. Trimming cost V 7 bases and J 8 bases, with 17 bases left between them. Germline V gives CDR1 MDHEN, CDR2 SYDVKM. The CDR3 runs 14 residues. The DNA of the CDR3 is TGTGCCAGCACTGCGAGCGGCCCCCAAGAAAAACTGTTTTTT. It codes for CASTASGPQEKLFF. The full variable domain, with the rest looked up from reference TRBV28 and TRBJ1-4, is DVKVTQSSRYLVKRTGEKVFLECVQDMDHENMFWYRQDPGLGLRLIYFSYDVKMKEKGDIPEGYSVSREKKERFSLILESASTNQTSMYLCASTASGPQEKLFFGSGTQLSVL.

This clone appeared a few times. V usage is TRBV2 and J usage is TRBJ1-2; 10 nucleotides line up with TRBD1. The CDR3 is 14 residues long. CDR1 SNHLY and CDR2 FYNNEI come from the germline V gene. V was clipped by 3 bases and J by 6 bases; unmatched bases: 4. CDR3 DNA sequence: TGTGCCAGCAGTGACATGGGACAGGGGAATGGCTACACCTTC. Its protein is CASSDMGQGNGYTF.

The V call is TRBV5-4, the J call TRBJ1-1; D unresolved. The V end lost 4 bases, the J end lost 1 base, and 14 bases lay between the germline ends. The CDR3 has 15 residues. The germline gives CDR1 SGHNT, CDR2 YYREEE (reference sequence). The CDR3, as DNA: TGTGCCAGCAGCAATCATAGGGAAGGGAACACTGAAGCTTTCTTT. Its translation is CASSNHREGNTEAFF.

The chain uses TRBV11-1 and TRBJ2-3, with D perhaps TRBD1 (5 bases). The CDR3 runs 12 residues. The V end was cut by 5 bases, the J end by 3 bases, with 6 bases between. Germline V gene lookup returns CDR1 SGHAT and CDR2 FQDESV (reference sequence). The DNA of the CDR3 is TGTGCCAGCAGCCCAGGGACAGATACGCAGTATTTT. Protein: CASSPGTDTQYF.

The chain links TRBV7-6 to TRBJ2-2, with D tentatively TRBD2 (6 bases). Germline assignment: CDR1 SGHVS and CDR2 FNYEAQ. V lost 1 base and J 0 bases, leaving 9 bases between the germline ends. The CDR3 totals 16 residues. This CDR3 is CASSLVSSANTGELFF. The DNA for the CDR3 is TGTGCCAGCAGCTTAGTGTCTAGCGCGAACACCGGGGAGCTGTTTTTT.

The rearrangement links TRBV5-1 to TRBJ1-1; 8 bases fit TRBD1. CDR3 size: 15 residues. The ends lost 4 bases at V and 1 base at J; junction bases unmatched: 6. CDR1 and CDR2 from the germline V gene are SGHRS and YFSETQ. CDR3 coding DNA: TGCGCCAGCAGCACGGATGGACAGGGGAACACTGAAGCTTTCTTT. It yields the protein CASSTDGQGNTEAFF.

This clone was seen once. The chain couples TRBV18 to TRBJ2-2, with TRBD1 identical over 8 bases. Germline V gives CDR1 KGHSH, CDR2 LQKENI. The ends lost 0 bases at V and 5 bases at J; junction bases unmatched: 5. The CDR3 spans 16 residues. The chain's CDR3 is CASSPPTGAGTGELFF. CDR3 bases: TGTGCCAGCTCACCACCGACAGGGGCGGGGACCGGGGAGCTGTTTTTT.

Here the CDR3 DNA reads TGTGCCACCAGCCCACTTCCGGGAGAGAACACTGAAGCTTTCTTT. Its translation: CATSPLPGENTEAFF. This sequence joins TRBV15 and TRBJ1-1; no firm D call. V was clipped by 5 bases and J by 1 base, with 14 bases between them. Germline CDR1 LNHNV, CDR2 YYDKDF (reference sequence). The CDR3 runs 15 residues.

This chain joins TRBV28 and TRBJ1-6; D is possibly TRBD1 (6 bases). V was pared by 6 bases and J by 7 bases, with 16 bases between. The CDR3 is 15 residues long. Germline CDR1 is MDHEN and CDR2 is SYDVKM. CDR3 coding DNA: TGTGCCAGCAGCTACCCGGGACAAGAAAATTCACCCCTCCACTTT. It codes for CASSYPGQENSPLHF.